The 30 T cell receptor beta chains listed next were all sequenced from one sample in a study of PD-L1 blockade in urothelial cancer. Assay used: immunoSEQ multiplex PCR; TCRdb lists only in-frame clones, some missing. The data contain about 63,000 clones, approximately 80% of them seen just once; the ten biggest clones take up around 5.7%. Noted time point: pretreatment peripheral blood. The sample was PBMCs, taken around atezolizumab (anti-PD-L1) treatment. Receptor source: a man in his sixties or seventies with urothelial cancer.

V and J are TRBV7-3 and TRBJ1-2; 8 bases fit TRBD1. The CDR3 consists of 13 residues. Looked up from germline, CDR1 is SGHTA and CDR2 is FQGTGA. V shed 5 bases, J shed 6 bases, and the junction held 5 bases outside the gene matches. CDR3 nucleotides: TGTGCCAGCAGCCCCGGACAGGGTAATGGCTACACCTTC. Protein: CASSPGQGNGYTF.

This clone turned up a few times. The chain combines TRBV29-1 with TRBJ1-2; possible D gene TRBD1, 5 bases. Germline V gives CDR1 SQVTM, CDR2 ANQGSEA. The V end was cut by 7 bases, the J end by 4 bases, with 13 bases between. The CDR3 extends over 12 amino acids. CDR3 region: CSARDSGYGYTF. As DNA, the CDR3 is TGCAGCGCCAGGGACTCCGGCTATGGCTACACCTTC.

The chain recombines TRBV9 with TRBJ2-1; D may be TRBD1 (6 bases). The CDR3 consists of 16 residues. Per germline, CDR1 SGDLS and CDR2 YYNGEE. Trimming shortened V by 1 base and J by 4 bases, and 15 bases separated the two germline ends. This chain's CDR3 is CASSVSGQGTYNEQFF. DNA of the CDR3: TGTGCCAGCAGCGTATCCGGGCAGGGGACATACAATGAGCAGTTCTTC.

The CDR3 region is CASSLTASGYTQYF. In nucleotides, the CDR3 is TGTGCCAGCAGTTTAACTGCTAGCGGTTATACGCAGTATTTT. V and J are TRBV27 and TRBJ2-3, with 7 bases identical to TRBD2. Germline V lookup: CDR1 MNHEY, CDR2 SMNVEV (reference sequence). The CDR3 totals 14 residues. The V segment lost 2 bases and the J segment 7 bases; nucleotides outside the gene matches: 6.

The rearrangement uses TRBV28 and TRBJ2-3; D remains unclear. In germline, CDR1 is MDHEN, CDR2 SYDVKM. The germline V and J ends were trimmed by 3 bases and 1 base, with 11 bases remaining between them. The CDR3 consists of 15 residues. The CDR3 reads CASSFRGGRTDTQYF. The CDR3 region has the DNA TGTGCCAGCAGTTTCCGTGGCGGCCGCACAGATACGCAGTATTTT.

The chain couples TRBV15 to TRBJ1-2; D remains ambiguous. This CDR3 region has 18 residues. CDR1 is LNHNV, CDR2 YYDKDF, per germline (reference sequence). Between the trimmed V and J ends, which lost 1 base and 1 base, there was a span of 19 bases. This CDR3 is CATSRGGSFTLHNYGYTF. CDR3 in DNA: TGTGCCACCAGCAGAGGCGGGTCCTTTACTCTTCATAACTATGGCTACACCTTC.

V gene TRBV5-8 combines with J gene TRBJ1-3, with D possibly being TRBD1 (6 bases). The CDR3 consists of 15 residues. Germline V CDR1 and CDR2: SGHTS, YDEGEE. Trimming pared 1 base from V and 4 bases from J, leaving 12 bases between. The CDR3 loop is CASSLMGAPGNTIYF. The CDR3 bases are TGTGCCAGCAGCTTGATGGGGGCTCCGGGAAACACCATATATTTT.

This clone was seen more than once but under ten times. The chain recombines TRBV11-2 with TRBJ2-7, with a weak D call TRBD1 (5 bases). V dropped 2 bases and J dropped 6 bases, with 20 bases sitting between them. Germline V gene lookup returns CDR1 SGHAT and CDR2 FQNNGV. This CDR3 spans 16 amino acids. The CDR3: CASSLLGAANDGEQYF. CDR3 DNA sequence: TGTGCCAGCAGCTTATTAGGGGCGGCCAACGATGGCGAGCAGTACTTC. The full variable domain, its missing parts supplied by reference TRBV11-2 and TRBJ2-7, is EAGVAQSPRYKIIEKRQSVAFWCNPISGHATLYWYQQILGQGPKLLIQFQNNGVVDDSQLPKDRFSAERLKGVDSTLKIQPAKLEDSAVYLCASSLLGAANDGEQYFGPGTRLTVT.

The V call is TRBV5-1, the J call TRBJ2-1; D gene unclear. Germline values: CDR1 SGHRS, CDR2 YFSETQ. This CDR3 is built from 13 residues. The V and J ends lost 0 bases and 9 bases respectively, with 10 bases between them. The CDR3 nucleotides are TGCGCCAGCAGCTTGGGTTCAAGCACTGAGCAGTTCTTC. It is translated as CASSLGSSTEQFF.

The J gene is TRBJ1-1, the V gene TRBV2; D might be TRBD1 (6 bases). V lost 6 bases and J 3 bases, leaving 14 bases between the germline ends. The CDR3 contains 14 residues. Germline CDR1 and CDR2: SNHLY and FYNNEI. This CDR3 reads CASRRGGEDTEAFF. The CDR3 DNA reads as TGTGCCAGCAGGAGGGGGGGAGAGGACACTGAAGCTTTCTTT.

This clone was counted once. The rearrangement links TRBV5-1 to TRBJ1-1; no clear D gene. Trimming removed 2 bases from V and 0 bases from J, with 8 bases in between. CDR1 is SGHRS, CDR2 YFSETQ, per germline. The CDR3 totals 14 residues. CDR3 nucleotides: TGCGCCAGCAGCTTATCGGTCCTGAACACTGAAGCTTTCTTT. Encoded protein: CASSLSVLNTEAFF.

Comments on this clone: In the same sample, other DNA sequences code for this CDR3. The CDR3 bases are TGTGCCAGTAGTATAGCCAGGGGGAATCAGCCCCAGCATTTT. This encodes CASSIARGNQPQHF. The chain has TRBV19 and TRBJ1-5, with 7 nucleotides matching TRBD1. From germline, CDR1 is LNHDA and CDR2 SQIVND (reference sequence). The V segment lost 1 base and the J segment 4 bases; nucleotides outside the gene matches: 1. The CDR3 sequence is 14 residues long.

The CDR3 coding sequence is TGCGCCAGCAGCCCCGGAGGGGGGCAGGGGGCGTTTGGCTACACCTTC. Amino acids: CASSPGGGQGAFGYTF. The chain combines TRBV5-1 with TRBJ1-2; TRBD1 matches 8 bases. Germline assignment: CDR1 SGHRS and CDR2 YFSETQ. V was clipped by 4 bases and J by 7 bases; unmatched bases: 15. The CDR3 has 16 amino acids.

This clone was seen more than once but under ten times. The CDR3 DNA reads as TGCGCCAGCAGCTTAGGAGGGGGCAGATCAGATACGCAGTATTTT. This sequence encodes CASSLGGGRSDTQYF. The V gene is TRBV5-1, the J gene TRBJ2-3, with a tentative D call TRBD1 (7 bases). CDR1 is SGHRS and CDR2 is YFSETQ in the germline V gene. CDR3 length: 15 amino acids. Trimming removed 2 bases at V and 4 bases at J, with 14 bases between.

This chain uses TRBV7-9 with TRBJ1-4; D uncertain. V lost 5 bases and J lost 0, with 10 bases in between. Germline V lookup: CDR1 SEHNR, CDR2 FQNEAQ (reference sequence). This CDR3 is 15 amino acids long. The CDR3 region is CASSPLESTNEKLFF. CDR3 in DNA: TGTGCCAGCAGCCCCCTCGAGTCAACTAATGAAAAACTGTTTTTT.

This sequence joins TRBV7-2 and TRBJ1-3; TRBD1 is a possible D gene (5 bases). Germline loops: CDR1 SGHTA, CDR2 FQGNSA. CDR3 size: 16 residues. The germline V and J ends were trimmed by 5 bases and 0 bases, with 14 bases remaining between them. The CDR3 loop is CASSTDSSSSGNTIYF. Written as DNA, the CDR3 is TGTGCCAGCAGCACAGACAGTTCTTCCTCTGGAAACACCATATATTTT.

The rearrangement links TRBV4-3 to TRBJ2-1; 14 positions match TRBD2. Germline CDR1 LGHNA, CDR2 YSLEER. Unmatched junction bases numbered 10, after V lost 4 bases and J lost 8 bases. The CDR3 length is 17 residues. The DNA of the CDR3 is TGCGCCAGCAGCCGCTACTCCGGGACTAGCGGGAGTTATGAGCAGTTCTTC. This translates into CASSRYSGTSGSYEQFF.

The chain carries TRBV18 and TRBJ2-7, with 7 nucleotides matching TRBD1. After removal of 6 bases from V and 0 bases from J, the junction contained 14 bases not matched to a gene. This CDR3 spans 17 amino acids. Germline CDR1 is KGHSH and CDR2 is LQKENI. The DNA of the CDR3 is TGTGCCAGCTCCGTCTCTGGTGGACAGGAAAGCTCCTACGAGCAGTACTTC. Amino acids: CASSVSGGQESSYEQYF.

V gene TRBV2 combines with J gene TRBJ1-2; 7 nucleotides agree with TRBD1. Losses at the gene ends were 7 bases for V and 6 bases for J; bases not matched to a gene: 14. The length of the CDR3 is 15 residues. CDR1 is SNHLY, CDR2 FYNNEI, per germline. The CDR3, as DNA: TGTGCCAGCATACTGGAGACAGGGAAGGTGCATGGCTACACCTTC. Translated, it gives CASILETGKVHGYTF.

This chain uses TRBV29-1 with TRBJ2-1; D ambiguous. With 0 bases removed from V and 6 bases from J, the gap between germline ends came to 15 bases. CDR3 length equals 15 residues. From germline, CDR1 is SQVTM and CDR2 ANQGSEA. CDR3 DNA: TGCAGCGTTGAAGATTTCACACCCCAAATCAATGAGCAGTTCTTC. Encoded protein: CSVEDFTPQINEQFF.

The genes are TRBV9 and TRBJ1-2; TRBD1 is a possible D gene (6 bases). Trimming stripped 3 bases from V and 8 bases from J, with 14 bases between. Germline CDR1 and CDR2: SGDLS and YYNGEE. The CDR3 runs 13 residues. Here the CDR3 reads CASSGLRGYGYTF. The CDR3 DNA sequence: TGTGCCAGCAGCGGTCTCAGGGGATACGGCTACACCTTC. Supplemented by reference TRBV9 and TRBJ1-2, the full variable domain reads DSGVTQTPKHLITATGQRVTLRCSPRSGDLSVYWYQQSLDQGLQFLIQYYNGEERAKGNILERFSAQQFPDLHSELNLSSLELGDSALYFCASSGLRGYGYTFGSGTRLTVV.

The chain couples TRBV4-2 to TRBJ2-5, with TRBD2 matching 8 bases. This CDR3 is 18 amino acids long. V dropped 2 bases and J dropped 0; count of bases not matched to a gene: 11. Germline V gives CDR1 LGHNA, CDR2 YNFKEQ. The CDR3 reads CASSQFGGQREYQETQYF. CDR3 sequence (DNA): TGTGCCAGCAGCCAATTCGGGGGTCAGCGGGAGTACCAAGAGACCCAGTACTTC.

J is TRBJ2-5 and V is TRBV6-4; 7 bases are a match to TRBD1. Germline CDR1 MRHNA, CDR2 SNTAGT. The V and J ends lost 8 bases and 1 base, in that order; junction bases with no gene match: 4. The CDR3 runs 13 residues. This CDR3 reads CASARDSQETQYF. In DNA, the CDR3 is TGTGCCAGCGCCAGGGACAGCCAAGAGACCCAGTACTTC.

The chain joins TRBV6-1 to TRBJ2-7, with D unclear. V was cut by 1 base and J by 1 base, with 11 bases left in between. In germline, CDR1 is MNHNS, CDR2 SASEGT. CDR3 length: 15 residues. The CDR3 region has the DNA TGTGCCAGCAGTGAAGGAGGTTCTCGTTCCTACGAGCAGTACTTC. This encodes CASSEGGSRSYEQYF.

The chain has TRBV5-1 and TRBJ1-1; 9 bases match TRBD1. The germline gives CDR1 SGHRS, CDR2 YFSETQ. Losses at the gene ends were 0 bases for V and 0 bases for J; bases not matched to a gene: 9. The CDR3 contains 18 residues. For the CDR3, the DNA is TGCGCCAGCAGCTTGGTAGGGACAGGGAAGGGGTTGAACACTGAAGCTTTCTTT. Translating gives CASSLVGTGKGLNTEAFF.

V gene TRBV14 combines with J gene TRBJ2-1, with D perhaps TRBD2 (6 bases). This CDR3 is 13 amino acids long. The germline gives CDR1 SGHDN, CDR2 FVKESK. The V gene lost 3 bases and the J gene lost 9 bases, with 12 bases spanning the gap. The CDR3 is CASSQEGSIEQFF. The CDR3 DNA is TGTGCCAGCAGCCAGGAGGGCTCGATTGAGCAGTTCTTC.

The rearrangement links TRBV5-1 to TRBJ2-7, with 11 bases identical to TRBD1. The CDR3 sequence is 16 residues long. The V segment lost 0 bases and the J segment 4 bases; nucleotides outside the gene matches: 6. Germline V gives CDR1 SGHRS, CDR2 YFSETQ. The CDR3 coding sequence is TGCGCCAGCAGCTTGGAGGGGACAGGGGGATTTTACGAGCAGTACTTC. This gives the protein CASSLEGTGGFYEQYF.

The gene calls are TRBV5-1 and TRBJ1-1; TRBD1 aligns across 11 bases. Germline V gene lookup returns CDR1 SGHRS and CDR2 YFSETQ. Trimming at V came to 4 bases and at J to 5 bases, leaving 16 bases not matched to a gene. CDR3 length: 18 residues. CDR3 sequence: CASSLTGTGGFRGTEAFF. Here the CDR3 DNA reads TGCGCCAGCAGCCTAACCGGGACAGGGGGGTTTAGGGGAACTGAAGCTTTCTTT.

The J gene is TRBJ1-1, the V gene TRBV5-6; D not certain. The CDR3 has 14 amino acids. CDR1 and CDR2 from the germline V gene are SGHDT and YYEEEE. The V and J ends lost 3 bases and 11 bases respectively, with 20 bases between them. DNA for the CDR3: TGTGCCAGCAGCTCGCCCACGGGGAATTTGGTTGCTTTCTTT. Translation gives CASSSPTGNLVAFF.

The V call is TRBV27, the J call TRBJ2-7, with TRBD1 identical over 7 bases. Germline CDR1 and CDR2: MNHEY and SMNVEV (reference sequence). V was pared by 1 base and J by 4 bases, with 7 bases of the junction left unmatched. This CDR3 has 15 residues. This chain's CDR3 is CASSLYDREPYEQYF. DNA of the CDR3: TGTGCCAGCAGTTTATACGACAGGGAACCTTACGAGCAGTACTTC.